This T cell receptor (beta chain) was sequenced in a study of a mutant IDH1 vaccine in newly diagnosed glioma. Study-level information: Antecedent treatment encompassed radiotherapy, temozolomide, or their combination; the majority received both.

Time point here: baseline, week 1 (first vaccination visit). The treatment: pre-vaccination baseline after standard-of-care therapy. Looked up from germline, CDR1 is GTSNPN and CDR2 is SVGIG (reference sequence). There are 11 residues in the CDR3. V was pared by 1 base and J by 9 bases, with 9 bases between. Profiling relied on immunoSEQ multiplex PCR, and the TCRdb table lists in-frame clones only, not all of them. Found here are roughly 15,000 clones, 80% to 90% of them singletons; the top ten hold roughly 10%. V is TRBV30 and J is TRBJ1-1; the D gene is possibly TRBD1 (5 bases). Sequenced here: PBMCs, sampled from a glioma patient treated with radiotherapy, temozolomide or both. This TCR came from a woman aged 35 to 49 with glioma. Some clones in this sample may be carry-over from other donors' samples. The CDR3 bases are TGTGCCTGGAGTGAGGGACGGCAAGCTTTCTTT. Amino acid sequence: CAWSEGRQAFF. Drawing the rest from reference TRBV30 and TRBJ1-1, the complete variable domain is SQTIHQWPATLVQPVGSPLSLECTVEGTSNPNLYWYRQAAGRGLQLLFYSVGIGQISSEVPQNLSASRPQDRQFILSSKKLLLSDSGFYLCAWSEGRQAFFGQGTRLTVV.